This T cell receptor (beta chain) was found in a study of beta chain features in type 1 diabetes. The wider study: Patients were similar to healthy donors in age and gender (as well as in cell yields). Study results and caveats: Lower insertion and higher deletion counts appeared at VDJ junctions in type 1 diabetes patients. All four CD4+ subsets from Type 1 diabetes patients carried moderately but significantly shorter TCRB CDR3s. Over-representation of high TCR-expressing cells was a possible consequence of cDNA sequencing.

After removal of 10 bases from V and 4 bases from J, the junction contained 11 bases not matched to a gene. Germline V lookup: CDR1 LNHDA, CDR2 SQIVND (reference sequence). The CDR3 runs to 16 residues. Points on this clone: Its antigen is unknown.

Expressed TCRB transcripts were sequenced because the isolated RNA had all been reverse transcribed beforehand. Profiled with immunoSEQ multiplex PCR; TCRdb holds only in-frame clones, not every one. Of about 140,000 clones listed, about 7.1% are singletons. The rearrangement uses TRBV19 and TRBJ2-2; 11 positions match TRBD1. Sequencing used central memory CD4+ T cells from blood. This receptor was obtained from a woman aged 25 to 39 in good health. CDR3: CATRTGGLVGTGELFF. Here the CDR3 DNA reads TGTGCCACACGGACAGGGGGCTTGGTGGGCACCGGGGAGCTGTTTTTT. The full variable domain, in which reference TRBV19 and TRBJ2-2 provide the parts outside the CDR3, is DGGITQSPKYLFRKEGQNVTLSCEQNLNHDAMYWYRQDPGQGLRLIYYSQIVNDFQKGDIAEGYSVSREKKESFPLTVTSAQKNPTAFYLCATRTGGLVGTGELFFGEGSRLTVL.